A selection of T cell receptor beta chains follows, all from one sample in a study of blood T cell repertoires in COVID-19. Only in-frame clones appear in the TCRdb table, and some are missing; sequencing was by immunoSEQ multiplex PCR. The profile shows tens of thousands of clones, approximately 90% of them singletons. The source material was peripheral blood. The receptors shown here come from a human donor in a cohort sampled during active COVID-19. The CDR3 runs from the conserved cysteine through the conserved F or W. The D gene is left open where the match is weak. Some rows mark clone size as missing; the rest say once, few, many or name a class of expanded clone.

clone size	D gene	V gene	J gene	CDR3 DNA	CDR3 protein
-	TRBD2	TRBV14	TRBJ2-5	TGTGCCAGCAGCCCTCTGGTGCCGCGGGCGGGGGGACCCAACTTC	CASSPLVPRAGGPNF
few	-	TRBV19	TRBJ2-2	TGTGCCAGTACTATCCGGGGCACCGGGGAGCTGTTTTTT	CASTIRGTGELFF
-	-	TRBV7-9	TRBJ2-5	TGTGCCAGCAGCTTCGGCGGGGAACAAGAGACCCAGTACTTC	CASSFGGEQETQYF
-	-	TRBV19	TRBJ2-7	TGTGCCAGTAGCGCAGGGCCCTTCGACAACGAGCAGTACTTC	CASSAGPFDNEQYF
-	-	TRBV28	TRBJ2-7	TGTGCCAGCAGCGTCGAGCGGTTCTACGAGCAGTACTTC	CASSVERFYEQYF
-	-	TRBV7-2	TRBJ2-5	TGTGCCAGCAGCTCTAGCCCCGTACAGGGCGGGGAGACCCAGTACTTC	CASSSSPVQGGETQYF
-	-	TRBV4-2	TRBJ2-7	TGTGCCAGCAGCCAAAGAGGGGGGGAGGGAAGCTCCTACGAGCAGTACTTC	CASSQRGGEGSSYEQYF
-	TRBD2	TRBV20-1	TRBJ2-6	TGCAGTGCTAGTATCGGGGGGATAAGCTCTGGGGCCAACGTCCTGACTTTC	CSASIGGISSGANVLTF
-	-	TRBV24-1	TRBJ1-5	TGTGCCACCAGTGGGGTGCAGGGAGGACAGCCCCAGCATTTT	CATSGVQGGQPQHF
once	-	TRBV7-2	TRBJ2-7	TGTGCCAGCAGCCTTGACTGGTACGAGCAGTACTTC	CASSLDWYEQYF
-	-	TRBV5-1	TRBJ2-2	TGCGCCAGCAGCTTGGACAGGTCGAACACCGGGGAGCTGTTTTTT	CASSLDRSNTGELFF
-	TRBD1	TRBV9	TRBJ1-4	TGTGCCAGCAGCCCCAGGACAGGATCAAATGAAAAACTGTTTTTT	CASSPRTGSNEKLFF
-	TRBD1	TRBV19	TRBJ1-5	TGTGCCAGTAGTATGGAAATAGGGGGCGCGAGGTGGGGCGAGCGTCAGCCCCAGCATTTT	CASSMEIGGARWGERQPQHF
-	TRBD1	TRBV2	TRBJ2-3	TGTGCCAGCGCGACGGGACAGAGCACAGATACGCAGTATTTT	CASATGQSTDTQYF
-	-	TRBV27	TRBJ1-2	TGTGCCAGCAGTCCAGAACAGGGCCCTTACTATGGCTACACCTTC	CASSPEQGPYYGYTF
-	TRBD2	TRBV7-2	TRBJ2-1	TGTGCCAGCAGCTTTGGAGACGGGGGGGGCAATGAGCAGTTCTTC	CASSFGDGGGNEQFF
-	-	TRBV3-1/TRBV3-2	TRBJ1-1	TGTGCCAGCAGCCACGACAGTCCCCGAGCTTTCTTT	CASSHDSPRAFF
few	-	TRBV10-2	TRBJ1-1	TGCGCCAGCAGTGAGGCAAGGGGCACTGAAGCTTTCTTT	CASSEARGTEAFF
few	-	TRBV7-9	TRBJ2-1	TGTGCCAGCAGCTCTCGGGACTCCCTGGGCAATGAGCAGTTCTTC	CASSSRDSLGNEQFF
-	TRBD2	TRBV27	TRBJ2-5	TGTGCCAGCAGTTTCGCGCCCGGGGGGAGGGAGACCCAGTACTTC	CASSFAPGGRETQYF
-	-	TRBV7-9	TRBJ1-1	TGTGCCAGCAGGCGGACAGTGAACACTGAAGCTTTCTTT	CASRRTVNTEAFF
-	-	TRBV30	TRBJ2-5	TGTGCCTGGAGAGATACGGGACTTACACAAGAGACCCAGTACTTC	CAWRDTGLTQETQYF
once	-	TRBV7-9	TRBJ2-6	TGTGCCAGCAGCCCCTGGACAGTAAGGACCAACGTCCTGACTTTC	CASSPWTVRTNVLTF
-	-	TRBV27	TRBJ1-4	TGTGCCAGCAGTTTATCGTCCTCGGGACACTGGGAAAAACTGTTTTTT	CASSLSSSGHWEKLFF
-	-	TRBV29-1	TRBJ2-2	TGCAGCGTAGCAGGGGATCGGAACACCGGGGAGCTGTTTTTT	CSVAGDRNTGELFF
-	TRBD2	TRBV2	TRBJ2-1	TGTGCCAGCAATAGCGGGCTGTCCTACAATGAGCAGTTCTTC	CASNSGLSYNEQFF
-	-	TRBV4-1	TRBJ1-1	TGCGCCAGCCTAGAAACAGGAACCAAGAACACTGAAGCTTTCTTT	CASLETGTKNTEAFF
-	TRBD1	TRBV5-1	TRBJ2-3	TGCGCCAGCAGTTACAGGGGTGAAACAGATACGCAGTATTTT	CASSYRGETDTQYF
-	TRBD1	TRBV6-1	TRBJ1-2	TGTGCCAGCAGTGAAGATGAGGGACAGGGCTGGGGAGGCTACACCTTC	CASSEDEGQGWGGYTF